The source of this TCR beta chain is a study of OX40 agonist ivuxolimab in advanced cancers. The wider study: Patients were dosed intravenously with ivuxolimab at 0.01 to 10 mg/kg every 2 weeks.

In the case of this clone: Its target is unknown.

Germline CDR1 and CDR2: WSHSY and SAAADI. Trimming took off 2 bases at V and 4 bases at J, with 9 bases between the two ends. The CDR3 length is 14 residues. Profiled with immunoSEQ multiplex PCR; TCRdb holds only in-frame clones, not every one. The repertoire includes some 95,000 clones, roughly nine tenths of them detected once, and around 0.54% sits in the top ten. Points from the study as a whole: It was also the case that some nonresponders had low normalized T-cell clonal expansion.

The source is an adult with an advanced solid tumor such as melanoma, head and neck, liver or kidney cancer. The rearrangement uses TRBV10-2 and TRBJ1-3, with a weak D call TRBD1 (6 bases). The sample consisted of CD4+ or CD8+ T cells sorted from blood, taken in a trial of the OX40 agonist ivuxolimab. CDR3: CASSETTGGNTIYF. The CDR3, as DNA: TGCGCCAGCAGTGAGACGACAGGAGGAAACACCATATATTTT.